One and the same sample provided the 13 T cell receptor beta chains below, sequenced in a study of blood T cell repertoires in COVID-19. Profiling relied on immunoSEQ multiplex PCR, and the TCRdb table lists in-frame clones only, not all of them. There are 65,000 to 85,000 clones in the sample; 70% to 90% occur only once, and about 21% lies in the top ten. The sequenced sample consisted of peripheral blood. These receptors came from a human donor in a cohort sampled during active COVID-19.

V and J are TRBV6-2 or TRBV6-3 and TRBJ1-5, with TRBD1 identical over 10 bases. After removal of 5 bases from V and 4 bases from J, the junction contained 8 bases not matched to a gene. Germline CDR1 and CDR2: MNHEY and SVGEGT. CDR3 length: 16 amino acids. CDR3 sequence (DNA): TGTGCCAGCAGTCCGTGGCGGACAGGGGGAAATCAGCCCCAGCATTTT. Amino acids: CASSPWRTGGNQPQHF.

This chain connects TRBV5-1 to TRBJ2-5; 8 bases are a match to TRBD1. The CDR3 is made up of 16 amino acids. V shed 2 bases and J 3 bases; nucleotides not matched to a gene: 9. Germline V CDR1 and CDR2: SGHRS, YFSETQ. The CDR3 is CASSLLGTGREETQYF. The CDR3 nucleotides read TGCGCCAGCAGCTTACTAGGGACAGGCAGAGAAGAGACCCAGTACTTC.

The V call is TRBV4-1, the J call TRBJ1-1; weak D call: TRBD1 (5 bases). The V gene lost 4 bases and the J gene lost 5 bases, with 14 bases spanning the gap. From germline, CDR1 is MGHRA and CDR2 YSYEKL. The length of the CDR3 is 14 residues. This chain's CDR3 is CASSPRPGETEAFF. Here the CDR3 DNA reads TGCGCCAGCAGCCCCCGGCCGGGGGAAACTGAAGCTTTCTTT.

V gene TRBV7-6 combines with J gene TRBJ1-2; possible D gene TRBD1, 6 bases. Per the germline V gene, CDR1 is SGHVS and CDR2 is FNYEAQ. The CDR3 consists of 14 residues. V was clipped by 4 bases and J by 0 bases, with 9 bases between them. The CDR3 sequence: CASSSTGPNYGYTF. The DNA of the CDR3 is TGTGCCAGCAGCTCGACAGGACCTAACTATGGCTACACCTTC.

The rearrangement links TRBV2 to TRBJ1-5; a weak D match, TRBD1 (5 bases). CDR1 and CDR2 from the germline V gene are SNHLY and FYNNEI. Trimming cost V 6 bases and J 0 bases, with 12 bases left between them. This CDR3 spans 15 amino acids. CDR3 sequence (DNA): TGTGCCAGCAGAGCGGGACTTAATAGCAATCAGCCCCAGCATTTT. It encodes CASRAGLNSNQPQHF.

V usage is TRBV6-2 or TRBV6-3 and J usage is TRBJ2-1, with TRBD2 identical over 10 bases. Germline V lookup: CDR1 MNHEY, CDR2 SVGEGT. The CDR3 contains 16 residues. Germline trimming cut 6 bases from V and 3 bases from J; bases unmatched to any gene: 8. In DNA form, the CDR3 reads TGTGCCAGCAGCTCTCGCCTAGCGGGAGTCTACAATGAGCAGTTCTTC. Its translation: CASSSRLAGVYNEQFF.

The chain is built from TRBV5-1 and TRBJ2-1; no firm D call. CDR1 SGHRS and CDR2 YFSETQ come from the germline V gene. The V gene lost 2 bases and the J gene lost 1 base, with 16 bases spanning the gap. The CDR3 length is 17 residues. CDR3 amino acids: CASSFTWSRKSYNEQFF. CDR3 sequence (DNA): TGCGCCAGCAGCTTCACCTGGAGTAGGAAGTCCTACAATGAGCAGTTCTTC.

The V call is TRBV30, the J call TRBJ1-1; D call uncertain. The CDR3 runs 18 residues. Germline loops: CDR1 GTSNPN, CDR2 SVGIG (reference sequence). The V end lost 2 bases, the J end lost 3 bases, and 25 bases lay between the germline ends. The CDR3 DNA reads TGTGCCTGGAGTTTCAAGGGCGCGGGGATTTTAGCTTACACTGAAGCTTTCTTT. This gives the protein CAWSFKGAGILAYTEAFF. The complete variable domain, with remaining parts taken from reference TRBV30 and TRBJ1-1, reads SQTIHQWPATLVQPVGSPLSLECTVEGTSNPNLYWYRQAAGRGLQLLFYSVGIGQISSEVPQNLSASRPQDRQFILSSKKLLLSDSGFYLCAWSFKGAGILAYTEAFFGQGTRLTVV.

This chain links TRBV7-9 with TRBJ1-5, with 9 bases fitting TRBD1. J was trimmed by 6 bases and V by 8 bases; bases with no gene match: 2. Germline V gene lookup returns CDR1 SEHNR and CDR2 FQNEAQ (reference sequence). The CDR3 spans 12 residues. The DNA for the CDR3 is TGTGCCAGCGGGACAGGGTTTCAGCCCCAGCATTTT. Its protein is CASGTGFQPQHF.

The chain links TRBV14 to TRBJ2-2; no reliable D call. The CDR3 runs 13 residues. The V end was cut by 4 bases, the J end by 7 bases, with 10 bases between. Germline V gives CDR1 SGHDN, CDR2 FVKESK. CDR3 protein: CASSRTRIGELFF. The CDR3 bases are TGTGCCAGCAGCCGTACGAGGATCGGGGAGCTGTTTTTT. The full variable domain, completed using reference TRBV14 and TRBJ2-2, is EAGVTQFPSHSVIEKGQTVTLRCDPISGHDNLYWYRRVMGKEIKFLLHFVKESKQDESGMPNNRFLAERTGGTYSTLKVQPAELEDSGVYFCASSRTRIGELFFGEGSRLTVL.

The chain couples TRBV7-9 to TRBJ1-2; D not resolved. From germline, CDR1 is SEHNR and CDR2 FQNEAQ (reference sequence). Trimming stripped 5 bases from V and 5 bases from J, with 24 bases between. The length of the CDR3 is 17 residues. The CDR3 region is CASSTGINGRFPYGYTF. The CDR3 nucleotides are TGTGCCAGCAGCACGGGAATCAATGGGAGATTTCCGTATGGCTACACCTTC.

The chain is built from TRBV6-2 or TRBV6-3 and TRBJ2-1; 9 bases fit TRBD2. Germline V CDR1 and CDR2: MNHEY, SVGEGT. V shed 5 bases, J shed 6 bases, and the junction held 8 bases outside the gene matches. The length of the CDR3 is 15 residues. The CDR3 loop reads CASSGGTSLLNEQFF. The DNA of the CDR3 is TGTGCCAGCAGTGGGGGGACTAGCCTCCTCAATGAGCAGTTCTTC.

V and J are TRBV4-3 and TRBJ1-1, with 7 bases identical to TRBD1. This CDR3 contains 15 residues. CDR1 is LGHNA, CDR2 YSLEER, per germline. V shed 0 bases and J 3 bases; nucleotides not matched to a gene: 4. The CDR3 DNA follows: TGCGCCAGCAGCCAAGATACAGGGGCCTACACTGAAGCTTTCTTT. Its translation: CASSQDTGAYTEAFF.